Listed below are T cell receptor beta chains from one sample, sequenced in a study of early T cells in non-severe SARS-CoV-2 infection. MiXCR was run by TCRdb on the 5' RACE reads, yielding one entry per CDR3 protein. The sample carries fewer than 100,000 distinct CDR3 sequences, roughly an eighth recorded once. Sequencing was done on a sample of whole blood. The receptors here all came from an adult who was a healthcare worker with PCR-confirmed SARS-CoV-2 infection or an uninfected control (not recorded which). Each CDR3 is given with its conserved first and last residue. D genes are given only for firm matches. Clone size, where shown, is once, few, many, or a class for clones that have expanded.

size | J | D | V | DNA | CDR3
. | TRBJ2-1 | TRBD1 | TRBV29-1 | TGCAGCGTTGAAGGGCGCTATGGGGACAGAGGAATCAACAATGAGCAGTTCTTC | CSVEGRYGDRGINNEQFF
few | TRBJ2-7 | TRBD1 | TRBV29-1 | TGCAGCGTTATAACCATGCCCCGACAGGGCTCTTACTACGAGCAGTACTTC | CSVITMPRQGSYYEQYF
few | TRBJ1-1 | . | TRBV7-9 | TGTGCCAGCAGCTTAACTTCGGCTGCAAATTTCGGACCTGAAGCTTTCTTT | CASSLTSAANFGPEAFF
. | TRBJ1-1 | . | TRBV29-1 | TGCAGCCTTCAGCCGAACACTGAAGCTTTCTTT | CSLQPNTEAFF
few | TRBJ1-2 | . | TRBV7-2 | TGTGCCAGCAGCCCATCGTCCTCTAACTATGGCTACACCTTC | CASSPSSSNYGYTF
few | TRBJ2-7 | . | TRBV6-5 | TGTGCCAGCACCCCCTCGGGAGTTTCGGGCGAGCAGTACTTC | CASTPSGVSGEQYF
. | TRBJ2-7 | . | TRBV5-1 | TGCGCCAGCAGCTCGGAACCGGGCCTAAACTACGAGCAGTACTTC | CASSSEPGLNYEQYF
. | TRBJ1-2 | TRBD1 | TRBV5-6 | TGTGCCAGCAGCTTGCTTGACAGGGATCGCCGCTTGGGCTACACCTTC | CASSLLDRDRRLGYTF
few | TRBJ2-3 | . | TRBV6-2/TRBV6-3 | TGTGCCAGCAGTTACATTGCGGATACGCAGTATTTT | CASSYIADTQYF
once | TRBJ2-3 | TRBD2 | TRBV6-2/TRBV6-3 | TGTGCCAGCAGCCCAACTAGCGGGGGGGCCAATACGCAGTATTTT | CASSPTSGGANTQYF